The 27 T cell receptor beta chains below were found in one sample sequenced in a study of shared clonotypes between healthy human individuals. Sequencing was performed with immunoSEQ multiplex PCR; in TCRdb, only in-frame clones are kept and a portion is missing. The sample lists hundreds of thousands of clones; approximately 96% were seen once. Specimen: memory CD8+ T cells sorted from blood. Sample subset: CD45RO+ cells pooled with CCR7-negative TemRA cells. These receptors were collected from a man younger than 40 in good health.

The CDR3 region has the DNA TGCGCCAGCAGCTTGGCCCCGACACGACCAACCTACGAGCAGTACTTC. Translation: CASSLAPTRPTYEQYF. This chain uses TRBV5-1 with TRBJ2-7; D not resolved. V lost 0 bases and J 2 bases, leaving 15 bases between the germline ends. CDR3 length: 16 amino acids. Germline loops: CDR1 SGHRS, CDR2 YFSETQ.

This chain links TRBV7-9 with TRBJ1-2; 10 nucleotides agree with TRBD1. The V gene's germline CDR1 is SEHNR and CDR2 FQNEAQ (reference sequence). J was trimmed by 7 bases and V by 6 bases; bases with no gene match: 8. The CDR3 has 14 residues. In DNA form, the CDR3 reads TGTGCCAGCAGGCCGACAGGGGGCGTAGGTGGCTACACCTTC. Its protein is CASRPTGGVGGYTF.

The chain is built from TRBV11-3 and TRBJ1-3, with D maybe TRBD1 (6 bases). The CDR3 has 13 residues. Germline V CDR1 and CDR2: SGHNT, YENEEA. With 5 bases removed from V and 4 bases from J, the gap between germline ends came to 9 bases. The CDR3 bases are TGTGCCAGCAGCGCCGGGACAGGAAACACCATATATTTT. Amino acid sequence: CASSAGTGNTIYF.

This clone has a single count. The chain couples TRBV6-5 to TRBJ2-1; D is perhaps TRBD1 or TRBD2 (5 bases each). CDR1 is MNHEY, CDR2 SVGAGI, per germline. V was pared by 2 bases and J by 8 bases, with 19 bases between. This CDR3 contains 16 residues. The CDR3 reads CASSYGPGRRTDEQFF. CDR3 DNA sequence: TGTGCCAGCAGTTACGGCCCGGGACGCCGGACCGATGAGCAGTTCTTC.

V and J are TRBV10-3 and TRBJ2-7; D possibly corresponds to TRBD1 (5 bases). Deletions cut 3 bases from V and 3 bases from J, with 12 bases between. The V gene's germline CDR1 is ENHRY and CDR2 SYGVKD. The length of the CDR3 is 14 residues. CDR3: CAISDRGGDYEQYF. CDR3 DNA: TGTGCCATCAGTGATAGGGGCGGAGACTACGAGCAGTACTTC.

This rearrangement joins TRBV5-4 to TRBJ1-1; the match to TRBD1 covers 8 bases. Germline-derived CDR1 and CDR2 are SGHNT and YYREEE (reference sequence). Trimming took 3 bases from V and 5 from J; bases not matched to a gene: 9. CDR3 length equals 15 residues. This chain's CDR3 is CASSSRTGIGTEAFF. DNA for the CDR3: TGTGCCAGCAGCTCGCGGACAGGGATAGGAACTGAAGCTTTCTTT.

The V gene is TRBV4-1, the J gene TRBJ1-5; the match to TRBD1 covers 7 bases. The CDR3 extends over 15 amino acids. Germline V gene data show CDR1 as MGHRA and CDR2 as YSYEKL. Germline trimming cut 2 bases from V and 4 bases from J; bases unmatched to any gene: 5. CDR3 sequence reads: CASSQLDRENQPQHF. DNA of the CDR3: TGCGCCAGCAGCCAACTCGACAGGGAAAATCAGCCCCAGCATTTT.

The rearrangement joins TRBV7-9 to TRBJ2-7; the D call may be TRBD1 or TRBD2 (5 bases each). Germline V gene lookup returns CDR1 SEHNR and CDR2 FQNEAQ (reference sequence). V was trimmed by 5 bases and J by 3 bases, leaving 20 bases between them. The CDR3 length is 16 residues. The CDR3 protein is CASSPKVQGDGYEQYF. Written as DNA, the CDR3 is TGTGCCAGCAGCCCGAAGGTCCAGGGAGACGGCTACGAGCAGTACTTC.

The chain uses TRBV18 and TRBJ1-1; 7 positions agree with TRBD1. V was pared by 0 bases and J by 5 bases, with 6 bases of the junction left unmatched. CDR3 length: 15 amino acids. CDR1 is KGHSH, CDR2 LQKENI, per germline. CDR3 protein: CASSPPEGAQTEAFF. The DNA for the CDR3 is TGTGCCAGCTCACCACCGGAGGGGGCGCAAACTGAAGCTTTCTTT.

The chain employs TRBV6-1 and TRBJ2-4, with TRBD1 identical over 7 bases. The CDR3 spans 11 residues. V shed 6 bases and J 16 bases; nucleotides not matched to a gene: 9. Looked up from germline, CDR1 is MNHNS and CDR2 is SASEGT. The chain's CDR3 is CASRTRTGDYF. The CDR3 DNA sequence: TGTGCCAGCAGAACACGGACAGGCGACTACTTC.

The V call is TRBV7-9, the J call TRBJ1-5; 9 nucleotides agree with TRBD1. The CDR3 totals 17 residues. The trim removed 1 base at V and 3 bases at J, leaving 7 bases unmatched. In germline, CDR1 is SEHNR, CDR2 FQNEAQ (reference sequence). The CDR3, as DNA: TGTGCCAGCAGCTTAGAAGGGGGGACAGGGTTCAATCAGCCCCAGCATTTT. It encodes CASSLEGGTGFNQPQHF.

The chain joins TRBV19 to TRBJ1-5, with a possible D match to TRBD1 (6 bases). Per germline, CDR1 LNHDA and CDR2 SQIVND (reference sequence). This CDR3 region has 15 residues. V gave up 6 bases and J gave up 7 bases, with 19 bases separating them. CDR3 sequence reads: CASRTRDTFGQPQHF. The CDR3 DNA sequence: TGTGCCAGTAGAACCCGGGACACTTTCGGGCAGCCCCAGCATTTT.

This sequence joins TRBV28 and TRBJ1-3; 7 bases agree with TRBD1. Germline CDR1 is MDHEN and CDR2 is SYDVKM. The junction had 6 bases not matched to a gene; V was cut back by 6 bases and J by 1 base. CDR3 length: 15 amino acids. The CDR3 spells CASRPTQGSGNTIYF. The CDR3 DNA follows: TGTGCCAGCAGACCAACACAGGGGTCTGGAAACACCATATATTTT.

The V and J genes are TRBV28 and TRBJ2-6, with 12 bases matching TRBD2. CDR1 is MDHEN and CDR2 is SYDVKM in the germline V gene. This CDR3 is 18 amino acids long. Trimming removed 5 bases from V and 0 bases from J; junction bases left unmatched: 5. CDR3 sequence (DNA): TGTGCCAGCAGTCGGACTAGCGGGATCTTCTCTGGGGCCAACGTCCTGACTTTC. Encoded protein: CASSRTSGIFSGANVLTF. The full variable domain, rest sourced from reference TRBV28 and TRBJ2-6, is DVKVTQSSRYLVKRTGEKVFLECVQDMDHENMFWYRQDPGLGLRLIYFSYDVKMKEKGDIPEGYSVSREKKERFSLILESASTNQTSMYLCASSRTSGIFSGANVLTFGAGSRLTVL.

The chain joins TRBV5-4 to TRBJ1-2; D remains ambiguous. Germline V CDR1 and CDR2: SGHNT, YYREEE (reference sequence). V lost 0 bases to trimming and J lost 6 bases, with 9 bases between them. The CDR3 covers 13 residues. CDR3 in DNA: TGTGCCAGCAGCTTGGAGGGTAGAAATGGCTACACCTTC. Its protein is CASSLEGRNGYTF.

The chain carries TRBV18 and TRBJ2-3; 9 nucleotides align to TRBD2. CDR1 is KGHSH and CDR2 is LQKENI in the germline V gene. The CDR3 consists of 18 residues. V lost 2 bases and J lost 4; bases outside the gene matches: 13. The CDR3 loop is CASSPNKLLAGTADTQYF. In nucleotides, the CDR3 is TGTGCCAGCTCACCAAACAAACTCCTAGCGGGGACCGCAGATACGCAGTATTTT.

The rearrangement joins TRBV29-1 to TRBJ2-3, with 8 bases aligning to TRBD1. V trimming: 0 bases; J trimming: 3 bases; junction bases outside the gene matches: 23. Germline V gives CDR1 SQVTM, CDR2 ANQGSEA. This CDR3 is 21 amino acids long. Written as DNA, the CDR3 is TGCAGCGTTGAAGATCCATGGAGGCAGGGGGCCAGCCCAAAGGTAACAGATACGCAGTATTTT. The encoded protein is CSVEDPWRQGASPKVTDTQYF.

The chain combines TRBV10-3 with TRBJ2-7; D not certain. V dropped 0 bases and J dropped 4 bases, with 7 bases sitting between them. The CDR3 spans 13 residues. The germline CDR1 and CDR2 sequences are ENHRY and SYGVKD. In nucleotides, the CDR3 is TGTGCCATCAGTGAGTCCGGCATTTACGAGCAGTACTTC. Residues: CAISESGIYEQYF.

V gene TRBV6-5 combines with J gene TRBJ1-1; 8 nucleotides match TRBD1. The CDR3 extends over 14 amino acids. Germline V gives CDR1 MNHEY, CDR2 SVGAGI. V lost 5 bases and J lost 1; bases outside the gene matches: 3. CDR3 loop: CASSPGTGNTEAFF. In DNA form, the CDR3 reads TGTGCCAGCAGTCCCGGGACAGGGAACACTGAAGCTTTCTTT.

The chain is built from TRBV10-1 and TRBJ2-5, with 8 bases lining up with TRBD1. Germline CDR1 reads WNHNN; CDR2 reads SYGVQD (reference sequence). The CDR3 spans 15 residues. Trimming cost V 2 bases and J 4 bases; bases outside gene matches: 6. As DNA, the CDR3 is TGCGCCAGCAGTGAGAGCAGGGGGCGCGGAGAGACCCAGTACTTC. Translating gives CASSESRGRGETQYF.

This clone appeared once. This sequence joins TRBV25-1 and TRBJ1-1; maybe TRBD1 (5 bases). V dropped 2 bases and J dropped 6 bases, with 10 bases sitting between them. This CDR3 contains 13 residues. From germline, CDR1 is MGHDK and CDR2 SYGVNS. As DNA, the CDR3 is TGTGCCAGCAGTGAACCGGGGGGTTCTGAAGCTTTCTTT. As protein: CASSEPGGSEAFF.

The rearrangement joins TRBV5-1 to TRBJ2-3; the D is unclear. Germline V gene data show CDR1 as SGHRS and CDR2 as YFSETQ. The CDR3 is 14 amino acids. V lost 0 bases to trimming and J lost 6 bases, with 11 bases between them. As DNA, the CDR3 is TGCGCCAGCAGCTTGGGTAGTCCGAGTGATACGCAGTATTTT. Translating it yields CASSLGSPSDTQYF.

The CDR3 is CASSGTGDEQYF. CDR3 sequence (DNA): TGTGCCAGCAGTGGAACAGGGGACGAGCAGTACTTC. This chain connects TRBV6-5 to TRBJ2-7, with 7 bases lining up with TRBD1. The CDR3 runs 12 residues. In germline, CDR1 is MNHEY, CDR2 SVGAGI. After removal of 5 bases from V and 5 bases from J, the junction contained 3 bases not matched to a gene.

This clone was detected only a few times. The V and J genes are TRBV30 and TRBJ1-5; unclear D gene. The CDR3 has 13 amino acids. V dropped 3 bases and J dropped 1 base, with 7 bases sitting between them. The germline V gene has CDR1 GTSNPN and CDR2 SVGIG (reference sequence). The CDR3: CAWSEGSNQPQHF. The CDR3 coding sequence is TGTGCCTGGAGCGAGGGAAGCAATCAGCCCCAGCATTTT.

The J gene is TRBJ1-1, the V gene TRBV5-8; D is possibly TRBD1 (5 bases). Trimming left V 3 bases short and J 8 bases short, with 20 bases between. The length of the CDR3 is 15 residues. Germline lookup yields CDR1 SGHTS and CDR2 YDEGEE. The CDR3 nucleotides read TGTGCCAGCAGCTCGTGGCAGGGAGGCGAAGTCGAAGCTTTCTTT. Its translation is CASSSWQGGEVEAFF.

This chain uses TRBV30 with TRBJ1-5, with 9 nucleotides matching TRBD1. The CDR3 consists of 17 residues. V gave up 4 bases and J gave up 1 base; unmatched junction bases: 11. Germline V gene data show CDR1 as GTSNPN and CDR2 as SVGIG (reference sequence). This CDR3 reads CAWKGQGPYRSNQPQHF. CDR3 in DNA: TGTGCCTGGAAGGGACAGGGCCCTTATAGAAGCAATCAGCCCCAGCATTTT.

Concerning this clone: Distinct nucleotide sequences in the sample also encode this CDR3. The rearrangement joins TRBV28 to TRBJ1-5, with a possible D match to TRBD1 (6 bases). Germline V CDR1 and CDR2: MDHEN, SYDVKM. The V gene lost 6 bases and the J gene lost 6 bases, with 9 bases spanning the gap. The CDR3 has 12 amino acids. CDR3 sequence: CASSLQGQPQHF. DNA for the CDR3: TGTGCCAGCAGCCTACAGGGTCAGCCCCAGCATTTT. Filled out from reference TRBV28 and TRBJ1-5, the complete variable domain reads DVKVTQSSRYLVKRTGEKVFLECVQDMDHENMFWYRQDPGLGLRLIYFSYDVKMKEKGDIPEGYSVSREKKERFSLILESASTNQTSMYLCASSLQGQPQHFGDGTRLSIL.